The source of this TCR beta chain is a study of shared T cell receptors in the human thymus. The method was immunoSEQ multiplex PCR; TCRdb's version includes in-frame clones alone and lacks a portion of them. This sample has hundreds of thousands of clones, with 87% found just once. The CDR3 extends over 19 amino acids. Germline loops: CDR1 LGHNA, CDR2 YSLEER. V shed 0 bases, J shed 6 bases, and the junction held 19 bases outside the gene matches. The sample also formed part of further work on human thymus T cells. From that study: The sample donors, healthy Finnish infants, were having corrective surgery for congenital heart defects. Thymic tissue was derived from resections collected during corrective heart surgery. An apparent bias in V and J gene usage was seen in thymic and blood repertoires.

The sequencing sample was made of thymocytes. This chain uses TRBV4-3 with TRBJ2-7; 8 bases match TRBD2. The TCR comes from a boy under two years old with a congenital heart defect. The CDR3 region has the DNA TGCGCCAGCAGCCAAGACACCCCTTTTGGCGGGAGGCTACCCCTCGAGCAGTACTTC. This encodes CASSQDTPFGGRLPLEQYF.